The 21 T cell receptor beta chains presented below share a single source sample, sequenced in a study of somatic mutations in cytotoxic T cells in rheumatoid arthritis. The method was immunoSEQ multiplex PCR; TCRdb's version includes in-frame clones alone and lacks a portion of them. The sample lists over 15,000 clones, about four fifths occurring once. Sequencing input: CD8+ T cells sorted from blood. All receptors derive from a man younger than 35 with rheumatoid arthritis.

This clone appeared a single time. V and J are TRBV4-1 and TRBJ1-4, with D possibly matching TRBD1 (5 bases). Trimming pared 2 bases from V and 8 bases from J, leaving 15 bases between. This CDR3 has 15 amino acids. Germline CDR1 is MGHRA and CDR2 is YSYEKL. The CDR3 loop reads CASSQTGPRSEKLFF. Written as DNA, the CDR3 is TGCGCCAGCAGCCAAACGGGACCGCGTTCGGAAAAACTGTTTTTT.

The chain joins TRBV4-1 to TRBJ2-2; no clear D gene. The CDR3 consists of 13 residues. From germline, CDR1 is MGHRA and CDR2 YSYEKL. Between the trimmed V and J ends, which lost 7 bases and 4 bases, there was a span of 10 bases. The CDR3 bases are TGCGCCAGCACTAGAGGAACCACCGGGGAGCTGTTTTTT. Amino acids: CASTRGTTGELFF.

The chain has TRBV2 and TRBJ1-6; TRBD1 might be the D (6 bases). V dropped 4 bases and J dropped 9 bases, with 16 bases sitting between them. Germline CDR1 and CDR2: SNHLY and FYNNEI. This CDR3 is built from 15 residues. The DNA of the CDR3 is TGTGCCAGCAGTGTGAGTGGGACATACGGTTCACCCCTCCACTTT. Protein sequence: CASSVSGTYGSPLHF.

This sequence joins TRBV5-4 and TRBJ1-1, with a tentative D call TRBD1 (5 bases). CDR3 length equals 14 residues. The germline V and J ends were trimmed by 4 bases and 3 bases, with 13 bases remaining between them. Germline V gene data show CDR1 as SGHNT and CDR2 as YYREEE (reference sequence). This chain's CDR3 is CASSGFQGDTEAFF. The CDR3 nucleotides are TGTGCCAGCAGCGGGTTCCAGGGTGACACTGAAGCTTTCTTT.

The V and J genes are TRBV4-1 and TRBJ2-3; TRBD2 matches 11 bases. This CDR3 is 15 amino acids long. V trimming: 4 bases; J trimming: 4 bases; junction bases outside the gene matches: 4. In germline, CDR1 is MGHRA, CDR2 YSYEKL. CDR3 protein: CASSLLSGGADTQYF. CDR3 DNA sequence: TGCGCCAGCAGCCTTCTTAGCGGGGGGGCAGATACGCAGTATTTT.

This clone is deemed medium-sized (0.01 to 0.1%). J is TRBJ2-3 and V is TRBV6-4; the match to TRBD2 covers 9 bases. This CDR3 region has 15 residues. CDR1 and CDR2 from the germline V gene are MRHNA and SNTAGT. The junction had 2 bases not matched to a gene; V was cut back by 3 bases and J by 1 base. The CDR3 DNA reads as TGTGCCAGCAGTGAATCTAGCGGGGGCACAGATACGCAGTATTTT. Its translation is CASSESSGGTDTQYF.

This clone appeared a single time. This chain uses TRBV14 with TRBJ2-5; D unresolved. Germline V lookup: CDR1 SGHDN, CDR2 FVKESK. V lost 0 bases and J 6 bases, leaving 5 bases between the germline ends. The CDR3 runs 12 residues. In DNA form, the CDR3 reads TGTGCCAGCAGCCAAGATTCGAAGACCCAGTACTTC. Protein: CASSQDSKTQYF.

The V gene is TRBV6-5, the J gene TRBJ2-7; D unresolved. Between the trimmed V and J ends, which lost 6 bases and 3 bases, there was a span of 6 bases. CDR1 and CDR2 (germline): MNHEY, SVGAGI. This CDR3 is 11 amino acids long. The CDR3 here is CASRENYEQYF. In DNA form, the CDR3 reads TGTGCCAGCAGGGAGAACTACGAGCAGTACTTC.

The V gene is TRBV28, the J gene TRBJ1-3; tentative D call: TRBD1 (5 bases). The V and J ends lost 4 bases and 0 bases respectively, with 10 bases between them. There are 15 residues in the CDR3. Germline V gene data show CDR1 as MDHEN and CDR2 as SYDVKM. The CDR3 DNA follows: TGTGCCAGCAGTTCTTTCGGGGGCTCTGGAAACACCATATATTTT. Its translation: CASSSFGGSGNTIYF.

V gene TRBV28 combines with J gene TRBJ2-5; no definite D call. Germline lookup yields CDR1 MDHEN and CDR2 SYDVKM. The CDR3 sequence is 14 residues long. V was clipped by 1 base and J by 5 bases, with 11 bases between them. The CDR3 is CASSLLSTRETQYF. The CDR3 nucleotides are TGTGCCAGCAGTTTATTATCAACGCGGGAGACCCAGTACTTC.

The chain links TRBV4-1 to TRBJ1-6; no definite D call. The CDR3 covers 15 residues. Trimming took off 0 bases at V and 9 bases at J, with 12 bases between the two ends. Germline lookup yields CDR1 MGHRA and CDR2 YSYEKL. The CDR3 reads CASSQEGRRTSPLHF. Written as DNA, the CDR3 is TGCGCCAGCAGCCAAGAAGGACGCCGTACTTCACCCCTCCACTTT.

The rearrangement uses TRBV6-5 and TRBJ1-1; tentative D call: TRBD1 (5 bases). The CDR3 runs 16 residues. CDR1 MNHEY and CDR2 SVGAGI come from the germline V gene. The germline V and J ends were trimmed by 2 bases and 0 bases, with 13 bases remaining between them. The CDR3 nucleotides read TGTGCCAGCAGTTACGACGCTGGGGCCTTGAACACTGAAGCTTTCTTT. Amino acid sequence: CASSYDAGALNTEAFF.

CDR3 loop: CASSLLLPAGHEKLFF. In DNA, the CDR3 is TGTGCCAGCAGCTTGCTCTTACCGGCGGGGCATGAAAAACTGTTTTTT. This chain uses TRBV7-9 with TRBJ1-4; possibly TRBD1 for D (5 bases). Germline lookup yields CDR1 SEHNR and CDR2 FQNEAQ (reference sequence). V was clipped by 3 bases and J by 6 bases, with 17 bases between them. The CDR3 contains 16 residues. Full variable domain (rest looked up from reference TRBV7-9 and TRBJ1-4): DTGVSQNPRHKITKRGQNVTFRCDPISEHNRLYWYRQTLGQGPEFLTYFQNEAQLEKSRLLSDRFSAERPKGSFSTLEIQRTEQGDSAMYLCASSLLLPAGHEKLFFGSGTQLSVL.

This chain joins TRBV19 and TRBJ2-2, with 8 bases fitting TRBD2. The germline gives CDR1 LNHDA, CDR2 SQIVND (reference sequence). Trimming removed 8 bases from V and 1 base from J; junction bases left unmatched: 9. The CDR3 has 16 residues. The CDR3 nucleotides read TGTGCCAGTGACCGGCGGGGGGAGTTGAACACCGGGGAGCTGTTTTTT. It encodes CASDRRGELNTGELFF.

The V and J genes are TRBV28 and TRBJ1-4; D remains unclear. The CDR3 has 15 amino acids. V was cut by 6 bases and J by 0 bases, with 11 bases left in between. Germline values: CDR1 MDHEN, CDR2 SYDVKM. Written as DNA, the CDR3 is TGTGCCAGCAGCTCCGCCCCCCCAACTAATGAAAAACTGTTTTTT. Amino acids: CASSSAPPTNEKLFF.

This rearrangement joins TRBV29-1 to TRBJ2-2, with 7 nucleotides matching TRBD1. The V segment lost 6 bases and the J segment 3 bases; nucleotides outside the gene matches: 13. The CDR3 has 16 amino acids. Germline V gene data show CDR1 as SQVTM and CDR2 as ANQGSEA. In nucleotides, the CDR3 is TGCAGCGTGTCCGGGACAGCCTCCCCCGACACCGGGGAGCTGTTTTTT. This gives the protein CSVSGTASPDTGELFF.

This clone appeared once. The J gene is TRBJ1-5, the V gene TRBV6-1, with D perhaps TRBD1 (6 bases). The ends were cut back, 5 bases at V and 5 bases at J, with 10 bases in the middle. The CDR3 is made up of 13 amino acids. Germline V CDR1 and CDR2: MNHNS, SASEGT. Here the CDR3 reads CASSPGDHQPQHF. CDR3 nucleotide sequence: TGTGCCAGCAGTCCAGGGGACCATCAGCCCCAGCATTTT.

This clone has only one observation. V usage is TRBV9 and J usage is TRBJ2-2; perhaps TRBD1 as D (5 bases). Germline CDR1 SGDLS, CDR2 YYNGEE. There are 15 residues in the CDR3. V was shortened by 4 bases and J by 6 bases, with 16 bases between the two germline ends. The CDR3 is CASSPGIGVAGELFF. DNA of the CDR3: TGTGCCAGCAGCCCTGGGATAGGGGTCGCCGGGGAGCTGTTTTTT.

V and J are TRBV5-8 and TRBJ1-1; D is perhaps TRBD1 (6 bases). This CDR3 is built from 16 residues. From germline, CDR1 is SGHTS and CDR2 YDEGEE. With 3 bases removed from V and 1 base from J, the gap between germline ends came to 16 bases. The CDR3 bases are TGTGCCAGCAGCTATCCAGGGGTTGGGAGGAACACTGAAGCTTTCTTT. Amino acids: CASSYPGVGRNTEAFF.

The DNA for the CDR3 is TGTGCCACCAGCAGAGGAGGGACACAGCCCCAGCATTTT. Amino acid sequence: CATSRGGTQPQHF. J is TRBJ1-5 and V is TRBV15, with D perhaps matching TRBD1 (6 bases). Trimming pared 1 base from V and 7 bases from J, leaving 8 bases between. The germline V gene has CDR1 LNHNV and CDR2 YYDKDF (reference sequence). The CDR3 extends over 13 amino acids. The full variable domain, its missing parts supplied by reference TRBV15 and TRBJ1-5, is DAMVIQNPRYQVTQFGKPVTLSCSQTLNHNVMYWYQQKSSQAPKLLFHYYDKDFNNEADTPDNFQSRRPNTSFCFLDIRSPGLGDTAMYLCATSRGGTQPQHFGDGTRLSIL.

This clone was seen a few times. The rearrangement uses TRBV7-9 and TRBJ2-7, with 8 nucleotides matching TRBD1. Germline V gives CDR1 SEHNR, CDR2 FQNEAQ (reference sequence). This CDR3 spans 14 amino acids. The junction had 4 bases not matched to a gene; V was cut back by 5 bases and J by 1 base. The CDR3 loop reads CASSTRDRSYEQYF. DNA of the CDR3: TGTGCCAGCAGCACCCGGGACAGGTCCTACGAGCAGTACTTC.